This T cell receptor beta chain is drawn from a study of blood T cell repertoires in COVID-19. There are 15 residues in the CDR3. The V and J ends lost 5 bases and 1 base respectively, with 13 bases between them. Germline V gives CDR1 SGHRS, CDR2 YFSETQ. Using immunoSEQ multiplex PCR, the repertoire was profiled, and TCRdb retains in-frame clones only, with some absent. The data hold more than 75,000 clones, with 75% to 90% observed a single time. V usage is TRBV5-1 and J usage is TRBJ1-5; no definite D call. Sequenced input: peripheral blood. The TCR originated in a human donor in a cohort sampled during active COVID-19. The CDR3 reads CASSPRTGSNQPQHF. The CDR3 bases are TGCGCCAGCAGTCCCCGGACGGGAAGCAATCAGCCCCAGCATTTT.